The clone carrying this T cell receptor (beta chain) has just one count. Its antigen is undetermined. TCRdb independently ran MiXCR on the 5' RACE reads; one entry per CDR3 protein. The sample consists of a few hundred thousand distinct CDR3 sequences, under 8.5% of them appearing once. Germline V gene lookup returns CDR1 MNHEY and CDR2 SVGAGI. The CDR3 has 18 residues. V lost 10 bases and J lost 0; bases outside the gene matches: 15. The source of the sample is a study of CD8 T cells in ankylosing spondylitis. Findings and limits, study-wide: Ankylosing spondylitis blood appeared to be characterized by a TCR beta motif of roughly eight highly homologous variants.

The sequenced sample consisted of blood, either unsorted or a sorted T cell fraction (not recorded which). The source of this sequence is a male donor with ankylosing spondylitis. The chain links TRBV6-5 to TRBJ2-2; 9 bases map to TRBD2. The CDR3: CATRLMRLAETNTGELFF. In nucleotides, the CDR3 is TGTGCCACGCGTTTAATGCGACTAGCGGAGACGAACACCGGGGAGCTGTTTTTT.